This section outlines one TCR beta chain sequence together with its context. This sample stems from a study of CD8 T cells in Susac syndrome. Random-hexamer reverse transcription was applied to roughly 0.5 to 1 ug RNA. TCRdb re-called the immunoSEQ multiplex PCR reads with MiXCR, one entry per CDR3 protein. The sample has roughly 200,000 distinct CDR3 sequences, 95% seen once. This clonotype was sampled from a human donor with multiple sclerosis. The sample was CD8+ T cells from PBMCs.

The CDR3 nucleotides read TGTGCCAGCAGGCCCGGGACTAGCGGGAGTAATGAGCAGTTCTTC. This translates into CASRPGTSGSNEQFF. The chain carries TRBV12-3 or TRBV12-4 and TRBJ2-1, with 14 bases lining up with TRBD2. This CDR3 is built from 15 residues. With 6 bases clipped from V and 7 bases from J, the junction kept 5 bases outside the gene matches.